In its sample, the clone carrying this TCR beta chain was seen a few times. This sample was taken from a study of T cell responses to AZD1222 COVID-19 vaccine. Sequenced by immunoSEQ multiplex PCR; TCRdb stores in-frame clones only, minus some. The repertoire holds over 65,000 clones, with about 72% as singletons. Per germline, CDR1 SNHLY and CDR2 FYNNEI. The CDR3 extends over 15 amino acids. Trimming shortened V by 4 bases and J by 0 bases, and 13 bases separated the two germline ends. This clonotype originated in an adult in good health. The starting material was peripheral blood, obtained on day 0 of AZD1222 vaccination. The chain couples TRBV2 to TRBJ2-7; D unresolved. The CDR3 sequence: CASSGGISNSYEQYF. CDR3 DNA: TGTGCCAGCAGTGGCGGCATCAGCAACTCCTACGAGCAGTACTTC. The full variable domain, completed using reference TRBV2 and TRBJ2-7, is EPEVTQTPSHQVTQMGQEVILRCVPISNHLYFYWYRQILGQKVEFLVSFYNNEISEKSEIFDDQFSVERPDGSNFTLKIRSTKLEDSAMYFCASSGGISNSYEQYFGPGTRLTVT.